These 21 T cell receptor beta chains were sequenced from one sample in a study of CD4 T cells in relation to SARS-CoV-2 and coronaviruses. For these TCRs, the target antigens are not known. Repertoires were generated with immunoSEQ multiplex PCR, while TCRdb's copy carries only in-frame clones and drops some. The repertoire has about 28,000 clones, about 79% of them found once; the top ten carry roughly a quarter. Before the COVID-19 pandemic, during about 2011-2019, CD4+ T cells were taken from unexposed donors. After about 10 days of culture, CD4+ T cells were isolated. Sequences were obtained from CD4+ T cells from PBMCs, cultured in vitro. The receptor set was obtained from a human donor in good health.

J is TRBJ2-5 and V is TRBV2; tentative D call: TRBD1 (6 bases). CDR1 and CDR2 from the germline V gene are SNHLY and FYNNEI. The germline V and J ends were trimmed by 4 bases and 3 bases, with 27 bases remaining between them. CDR3 size: 19 residues. CDR3 loop: CASSVWQGLGSRGKETQYF. The CDR3 DNA sequence: TGTGCCAGCAGTGTTTGGCAGGGATTAGGGTCAAGGGGGAAAGAGACCCAGTACTTC. The variable domain in full, completed from reference TRBV2 and TRBJ2-5, reads EPEVTQTPSHQVTQMGQEVILRCVPISNHLYFYWYRQILGQKVEFLVSFYNNEISEKSEIFDDQFSVERPDGSNFTLKIRSTKLEDSAMYFCASSVWQGLGSRGKETQYFGPGTRLLVL.

The chain uses TRBV6-2 or TRBV6-3 and TRBJ2-7; 8 positions agree with TRBD2. Trimming took 0 bases from V and 3 from J; bases not matched to a gene: 4. This CDR3 contains 15 residues. Germline CDR1 and CDR2: MNHEY and SVGEGT. CDR3 bases: TGTGCCAGCAGTTACTCGTTAGCGGGGAGCTACGAGCAGTACTTC. Amino acid sequence: CASSYSLAGSYEQYF.

CDR3 residues: CASSGGETQYF. In DNA form, the CDR3 reads TGTGCCAGCAGCGGAGGAGAGACCCAGTACTTC. This chain uses TRBV7-9 with TRBJ2-5; D might be TRBD2 (5 bases). Per the germline V gene, CDR1 is SEHNR and CDR2 is FQNEAQ (reference sequence). The germline V and J ends were trimmed by 5 bases and 4 bases, with 5 bases remaining between them. This CDR3 is 11 amino acids long.

The chain links TRBV19 to TRBJ1-3; the D is unclear. The length of the CDR3 is 14 residues. CDR1 is LNHDA, CDR2 SQIVND, per germline (reference sequence). Trimming took 3 bases from V and 0 from J, leaving 6 bases between them. The CDR3, as DNA: TGTGCCAGTAGTATGGGGAACTCTGGAAACACCATATATTTT. Translating gives CASSMGNSGNTIYF.

This clone has only a few counts. This chain uses TRBV3-1 (or the pseudogene TRBV3-2) with TRBJ1-5; D is undetermined. The CDR3 is 14 residues long. V was pared by 4 bases and J by 7 bases, with 14 bases between. Germline V gives CDR1 LGHDT, CDR2 YNNKEL (reference sequence). This chain's CDR3 is CASSPGSLGQPQHF. CDR3 coding DNA: TGTGCCAGCAGCCCCGGGTCACTGGGGCAGCCCCAGCATTTT.

The chain uses TRBV5-1 and TRBJ1-4; D gene uncertain. The CDR3 contains 15 residues. V shed 3 bases and J shed 8 bases, with 17 bases lying between them. CDR1 and CDR2 from the germline V gene are SGHRS and YFSETQ. This CDR3 is CASSSAAPQDEKLFF. As DNA, the CDR3 is TGCGCCAGCAGCTCTGCGGCCCCACAAGACGAAAAACTGTTTTTT.

This rearrangement joins TRBV4-2 to TRBJ1-2; D is unclear. The CDR3 sequence is 15 residues long. Per the germline V gene, CDR1 is LGHNA and CDR2 is YNFKEQ. Trimming removed 0 bases from V and 6 bases from J, with 14 bases in between. The CDR3 DNA sequence: TGTGCCAGCAGCCAAGAATCCCGCAGTTCCGATGGCTACACCTTC. This encodes CASSQESRSSDGYTF.

This clone was recorded only once. The chain couples TRBV2 to TRBJ1-1, with D hard to call. The V gene's germline CDR1 is SNHLY and CDR2 FYNNEI. This CDR3 comprises 14 residues. Trimming stripped 6 bases from V and 11 bases from J, with 22 bases between. The CDR3 spells CASRRTAKHRSAFF. The DNA for the CDR3 is TGTGCCAGCAGGCGAACAGCTAAACATAGGTCGGCTTTCTTT.

The chain employs TRBV5-1 and TRBJ1-2, with a weak D call TRBD1 (5 bases). The CDR3 has 15 amino acids. V lost 0 bases to trimming and J lost 1 base, with 10 bases between them. The germline V gene has CDR1 SGHRS and CDR2 YFSETQ. CDR3 sequence reads: CASSLEAGYNYGYTF. In DNA form, the CDR3 reads TGCGCCAGCAGCTTGGAAGCAGGGTATAACTATGGCTACACCTTC.

This clone was recorded only once. The chain uses TRBV7-6 and TRBJ2-1, with 7 positions matching TRBD2. The V gene's germline CDR1 is SGHVS and CDR2 FNYEAQ. V was clipped by 5 bases and J by 7 bases; unmatched bases: 11. This CDR3 is built from 15 residues. CDR3 sequence: CASSLGRSGGNEQFF. CDR3 sequence (DNA): TGTGCCAGCAGCCTCGGGAGGTCGGGTGGGAATGAGCAGTTCTTC.

The chain couples TRBV3-1 (or the pseudogene TRBV3-2) to TRBJ2-2, with TRBD2 as a possible D gene (7 bases). CDR3 length: 16 amino acids. Germline V lookup: CDR1 LGHDT, CDR2 YNNKEL (reference sequence). The V and J ends lost 4 bases and 3 bases respectively, with 15 bases between them. The CDR3 sequence is CASSLKGGLYTGELFF. For the CDR3, the DNA is TGTGCCAGCAGCCTTAAGGGGGGGCTGTACACCGGGGAGCTGTTTTTT.

This clone was counted between two and nine times. Here the CDR3 DNA reads TGCGCCAGCAGCCGCGGACAGGGAGGCGGGGAGCTGTTTTTT. Protein sequence: CASSRGQGGGELFF. This rearrangement joins TRBV4-3 to TRBJ2-2, with 8 bases identical to TRBD1. The V segment lost 4 bases and the J segment 7 bases; nucleotides outside the gene matches: 5. Per the germline V gene, CDR1 is LGHNA and CDR2 is YSLEER. This CDR3 has 14 amino acids.

The rearrangement uses TRBV5-1 and TRBJ1-2; TRBD1 agrees at 8 bases. The CDR3 contains 18 residues. Germline assignment: CDR1 SGHRS and CDR2 YFSETQ. V was clipped by 4 bases and J by 2 bases; unmatched bases: 16. The CDR3 nucleotides are TGCGCCAGCAGCCCACTTGGTGGCAGGGGGCCAGGGAACTATGGCTACACCTTC. It encodes CASSPLGGRGPGNYGYTF.

This clone has a handful of counts. The chain is built from TRBV7-9 and TRBJ1-2; D not resolved. There are 12 residues in the CDR3. With 5 bases removed from V and 3 bases from J, the gap between germline ends came to 7 bases. Germline CDR1 and CDR2: SEHNR and FQNEAQ (reference sequence). CDR3 protein: CASSQGDYGYTF. For the CDR3, the DNA is TGTGCCAGCAGCCAAGGTGACTATGGCTACACCTTC.

The chain is built from TRBV7-2 and TRBJ2-3; 13 bases match TRBD2. The junction had 5 bases not matched to a gene; V was cut back by 5 bases and J by 0 bases. CDR1 and CDR2 from the germline V gene are SGHTA and FQGNSA. This CDR3 is 17 amino acids long. CDR3 in DNA: TGTGCCAGCAGCCCAAGACTAGCGGGGGGAAGCACAGATACGCAGTATTTT. It translates to CASSPRLAGGSTDTQYF.

V is TRBV19 and J is TRBJ2-1, with D perhaps given as TRBD1 or TRBD2 (5 bases each). CDR3 length: 16 residues. Germline lookup yields CDR1 LNHDA and CDR2 SQIVND (reference sequence). Trimming removed 7 bases from V and 1 base from J, with 17 bases in between. CDR3 DNA: TGTGCCAGTATCCCCGGGGCGGGCCCATCCTACAATGAGCAGTTCTTC. Translation: CASIPGAGPSYNEQFF.

The genes are TRBV6-6 and TRBJ2-4; 7 nucleotides align to TRBD1. The CDR3 is 15 amino acids. J gave up 3 bases and V 6 bases, and 8 bases lay outside the gene matches. Per the germline V gene, CDR1 is MNHNY and CDR2 is SVGAGI (reference sequence). This CDR3 is CASSPGTDNKNIQYF. CDR3 DNA sequence: TGTGCCAGCAGCCCCGGGACAGACAACAAAAACATTCAGTACTTC.

The chain links TRBV7-2 to TRBJ1-2; the match to TRBD1 covers 7 bases. Trimming cost V 5 bases and J 3 bases; bases outside gene matches: 6. The germline V gene encodes CDR1 SGHTA and CDR2 FQGNSA. The CDR3 length is 14 residues. The CDR3: CASSTRTGDYGYTF. The CDR3 nucleotides are TGTGCCAGCAGCACCAGGACAGGAGACTATGGCTACACCTTC.

CDR3: CASSENAQGGKETQYF. The CDR3 nucleotides read TGTGCCAGCAGCGAGAACGCACAGGGAGGCAAGGAGACCCAGTACTTC. The gene calls are TRBV9 and TRBJ2-5; either TRBD1 or TRBD2 may supply D (6 bases each). Deletions cut 3 bases from V and 5 bases from J, with 20 bases between. There are 16 residues in the CDR3. Germline CDR1 SGDLS, CDR2 YYNGEE.

The rearrangement uses TRBV2 and TRBJ2-7, with TRBD2 matching over 7 bases. Germline V gene sequence: CDR1 SNHLY, CDR2 FYNNEI. V dropped 7 bases and J dropped 2; count of bases not matched to a gene: 11. The CDR3 has 15 residues. The CDR3 DNA sequence: TGTGCCAGCACGTTTGAGTCGGGGGGAACCTACGAGCAGTACTTC. Translated, it gives CASTFESGGTYEQYF.

The chain joins TRBV5-1 to TRBJ2-2; 12 nucleotides agree with TRBD1. The CDR3 is 16 amino acids. J was trimmed by 4 bases and V by 0 bases; bases with no gene match: 1. CDR1 and CDR2 from the germline V gene are SGHRS and YFSETQ. The CDR3 bases are TGCGCCAGCAGCTTGGAGGGACAGGGGGCCACCGGGGAGCTGTTTTTT. It translates to CASSLEGQGATGELFF.